This T cell receptor beta chain emerged from a study of T cell repertoires in cytomegalovirus infection. Study as a whole: Public TCR beta signatures marked donors with CMV infection and the matching HLA.

Via MiXCR, TCRdb re-called the reads, giving one row per CDR3 protein. The sample has about 240,000 distinct CDR3 sequences; 6% to 8% are singletons. This clonotype was detected many times. This CDR3 has 14 amino acids. V gave up 4 bases and J gave up 0 bases, with 11 bases separating them. The germline gives CDR1 SQVTM, CDR2 ANQGSEA. The V and J genes are TRBV29-1 and TRBJ2-3; TRBD1 might be the D (6 bases). This clonotype was obtained from a human donor in good health (CMV status not recorded). Some clones in this sample may be carry-over from other donors' samples. Material: PBMCs. In DNA form, the CDR3 reads TGCAGCGTTGGGACAGTCTTGAGCACAGATACGCAGTATTTT. The encoded protein is CSVGTVLSTDTQYF.